This entry is about one TCR beta chain. This record comes from a study of OX40 agonist ivuxolimab in advanced cancers. Across the whole study: Patients enrolled in dose escalation were diagnosed with hepatocellular carcinoma, melanoma, renal cell or head and neck cancer.

TCRdb keeps only in-frame clones here, not all; method: immunoSEQ multiplex PCR. The data show about 91,000 clones, 85% seen once. Trimming at V came to 0 bases and at J to 5 bases, leaving 17 bases not matched to a gene. The CDR3 covers 19 residues. CDR1 is LNHNV and CDR2 is YYDKDF in the germline V gene (reference sequence). The V call is TRBV15, the J call TRBJ2-7; 9 nucleotides match TRBD1. This sequence originates from an adult with an advanced solid tumor such as melanoma, head and neck, liver or kidney cancer. The material was CD4+ or CD8+ T cells sorted from blood, obtained in a trial of the OX40 agonist ivuxolimab. Here the CDR3 reads CATSRDRQRGQGNSDEQYV. In DNA, the CDR3 is TGTGCCACCAGCAGAGATAGGCAAAGGGGACAGGGAAATTCCGACGAGCAGTACGTC.